The next 13 T cell receptor beta chains were all read from a single sample in a study of T-cell reconstitution after alpha-beta-depleted transplantation in children. Preparing the TCRbeta library involved the use of unique molecular identifiers. One entry per CDR3 protein results from TCRdb running MiXCR on the PCR reads. The sample holds 350,000 to 400,000 distinct CDR3 sequences, 13% seen once. Specimen: PBMCs, collected from the stem cell graft. All receptors come from a human donor who donated a stem cell graft to a child with Fanconi anemia.

This chain links TRBV19 with TRBJ1-5; D remains ambiguous. This CDR3 comprises 15 residues. CDR1 is LNHDA and CDR2 is SQIVND in the germline V gene (reference sequence). Between the trimmed V and J ends, which lost 5 bases and 1 base, there was a span of 12 bases. The CDR3 DNA reads TGTGCCAGTAGTGACCCAGCCGGGAGCAATCAGCCCCAGCATTTT. Its translation: CASSDPAGSNQPQHF.

This clonotype showed up many times. V gene TRBV29-1 combines with J gene TRBJ2-7; 9 nucleotides line up with TRBD1. The CDR3 extends over 12 amino acids. The germline CDR1 and CDR2 sequences are SQVTM and ANQGSEA. The trim removed 6 bases at V and 5 bases at J, leaving 5 bases unmatched. CDR3 amino acids: CSVGQGLNEQYF. The CDR3 nucleotides are TGCAGCGTGGGACAGGGTCTAAACGAGCAGTACTTC.

This clonotype has a handful of counts. This chain uses TRBV13 with TRBJ2-2; D may match TRBD1 or TRBD2 (5 bases each). V gave up 6 bases and J gave up 5 bases, with 13 bases separating them. CDR1 is PRHDT, CDR2 FYEKMQ, per germline (reference sequence). This CDR3 has 14 amino acids. Here the CDR3 reads CASRWGYNTGELFF. The CDR3 DNA reads TGTGCCAGCAGATGGGGGTATAATACCGGGGAGCTGTTTTTT.

The chain carries TRBV12-3 or TRBV12-4 and TRBJ1-2; D gene uncertain. Trimming shortened V by 1 base and J by 3 bases, and 6 bases separated the two germline ends. The CDR3 runs to 13 residues. The CDR3 DNA reads TGTGCCAGCAGTTTAGAACCGCACTATGGCTACACCTTC. This sequence encodes CASSLEPHYGYTF.

This clonotype was counted a few times. The rearrangement joins TRBV11-1 to TRBJ2-5; unclear D gene. Trimming pared 6 bases from V and 0 bases from J, leaving 20 bases between. CDR1 is SGHAT, CDR2 FQDESV, per germline (reference sequence). The CDR3 covers 17 residues. The CDR3 sequence: CASSINLLSHNQETQYF. DNA for the CDR3: TGTGCCAGCAGTATTAATCTGTTGTCGCATAACCAAGAGACCCAGTACTTC.

On this clonotype itself: The junction departs from the called germline gene at one end, perhaps through a read error. The chain couples TRBV3-1 to TRBJ1-3; no reliable D call. The CDR3 extends over 16 amino acids. Germline V CDR1 and CDR2: LGHDT, YNNKEL (reference sequence). The CDR3 DNA reads TGTGCCAGCAGCCAAGATCATCAGGTTTCTGGAAACACCATATGTTTT. It translates to CASSQDHQVSGNTICF.

The J gene is TRBJ2-1, the V gene TRBV2; D might be TRBD2 (6 bases). The CDR3 extends over 16 amino acids. Trimming took 6 bases from V and 1 from J, leaving 16 bases between them. In germline, CDR1 is SNHLY, CDR2 FYNNEI. The CDR3 sequence is CASSPRGGTSYNEQFF. The CDR3 DNA reads TGTGCCAGCAGCCCCCGGGGAGGAACATCCTACAATGAGCAGTTCTTC.

The V gene is TRBV6-2 or TRBV6-3, the J gene TRBJ2-1; perhaps TRBD1 as D (5 bases). The CDR3 runs to 11 residues. The germline V gene encodes CDR1 MNHEY and CDR2 SVGEGT. The CDR3 loop reads CALGDYNEQFF. In DNA form, the CDR3 reads TGTGCTTTAGGGGATTACAATGAGCAGTTCTTC.

The chain recombines TRBV5-1 with TRBJ2-3; weak D call: TRBD2 (5 bases). V was cut by 0 bases and J by 1 base, with 15 bases left in between. The CDR3 is 17 residues long. In germline, CDR1 is SGHRS, CDR2 YFSETQ. The CDR3 reads CASSLARTQRGTDTQYF. The CDR3 coding sequence is TGCGCCAGCAGCTTGGCCAGGACCCAGAGGGGCACAGATACGCAGTATTTT.

This clonotype was seen only a few times. The rearrangement joins TRBV12-3 or TRBV12-4 to TRBJ1-4; no definite D call. This CDR3 region has 15 residues. The V end was cut by 2 bases, the J end by 8 bases, with 15 bases between. In DNA, the CDR3 is TGTGCCAGCAGTTTAAAAGGGTCGGTAGACGAAAAACTGTTTTTT. It translates to CASSLKGSVDEKLFF.

V gene TRBV5-1 combines with J gene TRBJ2-7, with a weak D call TRBD1 (6 bases). The V end was cut by 5 bases, the J end by 0 bases, with 12 bases between. Germline V gives CDR1 SGHRS, CDR2 YFSETQ. The CDR3 loop spans 14 amino acids. CDR3 protein: CASRSTGSSYEQYV. The CDR3 coding sequence is TGCGCCAGCAGGTCAACAGGGAGCTCCTACGAGCAGTACGTC.

This clonotype was seen only a few times. The chain combines TRBV11-2 with TRBJ2-4, with 11 bases identical to TRBD1. Germline lookup yields CDR1 SGHAT and CDR2 FQNNGV. The CDR3 has 19 amino acids. V was clipped by 2 bases and J by 7 bases; unmatched bases: 16. CDR3 amino acids: CASSLRGGDRGRESNIQYF. In DNA form, the CDR3 reads TGTGCCAGCAGCTTAAGGGGCGGGGACAGGGGGAGGGAATCGAACATTCAGTACTTC.

On this clonotype: The conserved final phenylalanine or tryptophan is absent from the CDR3, which likely points to a read error. V is TRBV4-2 and J is TRBJ2-7, with 7 bases identical to TRBD1. This CDR3 has 15 residues. Germline V gene data show CDR1 as LGHNA and CDR2 as YNFKEQ. V trimming: 3 bases; J trimming: 0 bases; junction bases outside the gene matches: 5. Written as DNA, the CDR3 is TGTGCCAGCAGCCAGGCAGGGGACAGCTCCTACGAGCAGTACTAC. This gives the protein CASSQAGDSSYEQYY.